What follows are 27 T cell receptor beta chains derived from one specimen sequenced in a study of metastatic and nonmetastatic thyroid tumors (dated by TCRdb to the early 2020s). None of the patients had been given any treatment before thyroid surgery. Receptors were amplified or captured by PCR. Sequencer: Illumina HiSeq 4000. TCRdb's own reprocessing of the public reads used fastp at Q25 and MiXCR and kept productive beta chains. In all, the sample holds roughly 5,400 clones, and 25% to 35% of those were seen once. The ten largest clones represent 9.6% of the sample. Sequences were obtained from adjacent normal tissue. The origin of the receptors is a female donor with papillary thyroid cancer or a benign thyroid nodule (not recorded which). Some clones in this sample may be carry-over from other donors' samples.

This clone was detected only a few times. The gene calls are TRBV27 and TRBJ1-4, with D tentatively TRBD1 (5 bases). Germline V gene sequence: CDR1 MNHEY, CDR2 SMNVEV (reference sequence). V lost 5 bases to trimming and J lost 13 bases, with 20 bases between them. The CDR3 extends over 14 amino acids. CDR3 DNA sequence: TGTGCCAGCAGTGCCCGGGACGGTCAGAGGGGACTGTTTTTT. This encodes CASSARDGQRGLFF.

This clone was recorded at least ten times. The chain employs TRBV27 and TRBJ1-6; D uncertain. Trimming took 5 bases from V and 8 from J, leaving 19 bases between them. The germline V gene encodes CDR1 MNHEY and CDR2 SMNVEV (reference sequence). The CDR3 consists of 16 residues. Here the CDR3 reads CASSPYGVGLDSPLHF. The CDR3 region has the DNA TGTGCCAGCAGTCCCTACGGCGTAGGGTTGGATTCACCCCTCCACTTT.

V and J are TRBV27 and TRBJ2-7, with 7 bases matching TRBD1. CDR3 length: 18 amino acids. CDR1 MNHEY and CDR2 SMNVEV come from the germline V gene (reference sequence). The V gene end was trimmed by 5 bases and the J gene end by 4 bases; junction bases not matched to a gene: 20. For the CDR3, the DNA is TGTGCCAGCAGTAGACAGGGTGGTGGGTGGGACAAATTATACGAGCAGTACTTC. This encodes CASSRQGGGWDKLYEQYF.

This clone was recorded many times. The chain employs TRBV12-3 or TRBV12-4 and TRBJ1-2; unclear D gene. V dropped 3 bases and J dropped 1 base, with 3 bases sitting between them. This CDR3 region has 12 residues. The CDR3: CASSLNNYGYTF. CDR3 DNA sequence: TGTGCCAGCAGTTTGAATAACTATGGCTACACCTTC.

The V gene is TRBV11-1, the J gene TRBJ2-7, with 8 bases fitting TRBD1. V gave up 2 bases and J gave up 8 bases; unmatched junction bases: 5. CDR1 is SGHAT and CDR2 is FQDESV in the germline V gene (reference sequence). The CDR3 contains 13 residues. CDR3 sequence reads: CASSLSGQGQQYF. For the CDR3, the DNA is TGTGCCAGCAGCTTATCCGGACAGGGTCAGCAGTACTTC. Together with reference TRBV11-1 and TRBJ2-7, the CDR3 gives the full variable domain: EAEVAQSPRYKITEKSQAVAFWCDPISGHATLYWYRQILGQGPELLVQFQDESVVDDSQLPKDRFSAERLKGVDSTLKIQPAELGDSAMYLCASSLSGQGQQYFGPGTRLTVT.

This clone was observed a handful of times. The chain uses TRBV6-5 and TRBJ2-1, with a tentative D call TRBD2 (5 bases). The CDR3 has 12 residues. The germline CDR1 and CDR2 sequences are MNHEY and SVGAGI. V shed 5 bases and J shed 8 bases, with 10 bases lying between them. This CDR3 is CASSPTRYEQFF. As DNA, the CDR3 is TGTGCCAGCAGTCCTACTAGGTATGAGCAGTTCTTC.

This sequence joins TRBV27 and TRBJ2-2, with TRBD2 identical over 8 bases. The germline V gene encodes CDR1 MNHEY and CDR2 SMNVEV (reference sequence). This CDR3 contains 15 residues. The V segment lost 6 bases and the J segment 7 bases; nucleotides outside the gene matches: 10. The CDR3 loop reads CASRATSGTVGELFF. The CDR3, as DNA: TGTGCCAGCAGGGCTACTAGCGGTACGGTCGGGGAGCTGTTTTTT.

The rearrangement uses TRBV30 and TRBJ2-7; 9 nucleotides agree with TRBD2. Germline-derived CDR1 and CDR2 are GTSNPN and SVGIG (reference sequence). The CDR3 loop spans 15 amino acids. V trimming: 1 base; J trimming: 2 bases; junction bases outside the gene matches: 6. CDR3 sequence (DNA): TGTGCCTGGAGTGCTTTAGCGGGGGCAACCTACGAGCAGTACTTC. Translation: CAWSALAGATYEQYF.

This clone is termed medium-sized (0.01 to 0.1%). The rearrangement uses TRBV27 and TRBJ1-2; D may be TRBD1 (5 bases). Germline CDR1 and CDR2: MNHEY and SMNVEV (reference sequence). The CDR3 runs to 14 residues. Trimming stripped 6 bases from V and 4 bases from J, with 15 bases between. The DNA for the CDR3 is TGTGCCAGCAGCAAATCGGGACGGATCTATGGCTACACCTTC. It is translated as CASSKSGRIYGYTF.

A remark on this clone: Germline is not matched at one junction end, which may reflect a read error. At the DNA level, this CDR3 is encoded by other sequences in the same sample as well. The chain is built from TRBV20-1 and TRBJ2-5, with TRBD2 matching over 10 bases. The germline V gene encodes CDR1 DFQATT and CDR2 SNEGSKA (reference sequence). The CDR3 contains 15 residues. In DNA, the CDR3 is TGCAGTGCTCCCGGGACTAGCGTAGGCCAAGAGACTCAGTACTTC. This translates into CSAPGTSVGQETQYF.

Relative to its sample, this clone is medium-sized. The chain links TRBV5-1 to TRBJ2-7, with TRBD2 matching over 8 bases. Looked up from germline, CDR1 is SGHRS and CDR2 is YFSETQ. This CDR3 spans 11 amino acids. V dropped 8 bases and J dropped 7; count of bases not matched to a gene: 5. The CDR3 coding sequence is TGCGCCAGTACTAGCGGCCTTGAGCAGTACTTC. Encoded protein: CASTSGLEQYF.

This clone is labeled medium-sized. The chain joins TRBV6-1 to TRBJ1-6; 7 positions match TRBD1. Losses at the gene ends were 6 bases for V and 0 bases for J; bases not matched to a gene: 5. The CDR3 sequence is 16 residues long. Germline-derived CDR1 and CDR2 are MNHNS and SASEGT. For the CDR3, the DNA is TGTGCCAGCAGCCCGGCAGGGGGCTCCTATAATTCACCCCTCCACTTT. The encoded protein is CASSPAGGSYNSPLHF.

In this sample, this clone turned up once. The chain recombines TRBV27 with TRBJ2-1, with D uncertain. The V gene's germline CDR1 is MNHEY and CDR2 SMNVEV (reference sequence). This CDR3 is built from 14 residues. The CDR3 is CPGSSGTTSHEQFF. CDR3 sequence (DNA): TGTCCCGGCAGCTCCGGTACTACCTCCCATGAGCAGTTCTTC.

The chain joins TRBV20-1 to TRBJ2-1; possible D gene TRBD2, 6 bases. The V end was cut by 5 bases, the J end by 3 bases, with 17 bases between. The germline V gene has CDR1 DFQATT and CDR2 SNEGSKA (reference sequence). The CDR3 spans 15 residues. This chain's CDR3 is CSAYVRLGGYNEQFF. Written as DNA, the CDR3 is TGCAGTGCTTATGTCCGGTTGGGGGGCTACAATGAGCAGTTCTTC.

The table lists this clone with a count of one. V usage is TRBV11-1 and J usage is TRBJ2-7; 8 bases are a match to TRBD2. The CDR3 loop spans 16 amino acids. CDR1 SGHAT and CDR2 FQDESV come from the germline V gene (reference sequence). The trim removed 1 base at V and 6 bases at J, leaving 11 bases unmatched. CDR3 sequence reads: CASSLDAGLAGGEQYF. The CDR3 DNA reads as TGTGCCAGCAGCTTAGACGCTGGACTAGCAGGAGGCGAGCAGTACTTC.

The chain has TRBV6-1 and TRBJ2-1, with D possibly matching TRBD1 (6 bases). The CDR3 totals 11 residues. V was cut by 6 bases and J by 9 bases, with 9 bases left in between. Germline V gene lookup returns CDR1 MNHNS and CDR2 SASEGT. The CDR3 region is CASRKGVEQFF. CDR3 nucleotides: TGTGCCAGCAGGAAGGGGGTTGAGCAGTTCTTC.

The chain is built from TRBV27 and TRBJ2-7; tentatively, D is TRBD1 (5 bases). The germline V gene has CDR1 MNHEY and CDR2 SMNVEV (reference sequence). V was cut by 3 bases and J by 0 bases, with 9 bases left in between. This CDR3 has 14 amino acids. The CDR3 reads CASSLTTASYEQYF. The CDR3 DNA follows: TGTGCCAGCAGTTTGACGACAGCCTCCTACGAGCAGTACTTC.

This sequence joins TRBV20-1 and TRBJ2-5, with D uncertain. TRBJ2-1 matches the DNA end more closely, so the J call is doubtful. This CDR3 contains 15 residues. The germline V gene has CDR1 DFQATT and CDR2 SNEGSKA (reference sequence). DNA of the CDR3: TGCAGTGCTAGAGATTGGCAAGAAGCCCAACATGAGCAGTTCTTC. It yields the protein CSARDWQEAQHEQFF.

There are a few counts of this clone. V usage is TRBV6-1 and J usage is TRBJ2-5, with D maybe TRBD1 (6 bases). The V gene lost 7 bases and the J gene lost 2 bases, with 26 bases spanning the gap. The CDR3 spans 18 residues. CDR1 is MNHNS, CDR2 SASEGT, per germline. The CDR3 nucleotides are TGTGCCAGCACCCCTCCCCCGGGTATAGGGGGTTCACAAGAGACCCAGTACTTC. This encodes CASTPPPGIGGSQETQYF.

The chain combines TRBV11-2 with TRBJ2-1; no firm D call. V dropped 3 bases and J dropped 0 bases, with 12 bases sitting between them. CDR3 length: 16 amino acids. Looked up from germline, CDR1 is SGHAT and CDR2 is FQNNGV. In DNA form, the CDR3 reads TGTGCCAGCAGCTTCGTCCCTACGTACTCCTACAATGAGCAGTTCTTC. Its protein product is CASSFVPTYSYNEQFF.

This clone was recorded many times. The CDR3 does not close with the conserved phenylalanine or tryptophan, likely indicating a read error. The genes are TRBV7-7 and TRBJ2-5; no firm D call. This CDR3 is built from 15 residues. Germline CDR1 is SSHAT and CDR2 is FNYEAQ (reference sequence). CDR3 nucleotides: TGTGCTAGCAGCTTAGAGCCAGAGAGTCTGGAGACCCAGTACCTC. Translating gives CASSLEPESLETQYL.

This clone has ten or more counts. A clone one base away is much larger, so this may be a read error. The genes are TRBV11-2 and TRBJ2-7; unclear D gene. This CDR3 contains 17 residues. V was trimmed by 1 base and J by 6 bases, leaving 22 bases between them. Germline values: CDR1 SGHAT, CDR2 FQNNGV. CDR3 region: CASSLGTLSTVPSEQYF. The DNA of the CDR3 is TGTGCCAGCAGCTTAGGGACCCTCTCGACTGTACCCTCCGAGCAGTACTTC.

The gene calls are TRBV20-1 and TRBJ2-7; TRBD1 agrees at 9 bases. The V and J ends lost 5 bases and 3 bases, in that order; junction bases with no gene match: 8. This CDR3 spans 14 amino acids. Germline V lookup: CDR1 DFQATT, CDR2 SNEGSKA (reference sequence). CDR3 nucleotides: TGCAGTGCTCGCCGGGACAGGGCCTTCTACGAGCAGTACTTC. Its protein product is CSARRDRAFYEQYF.

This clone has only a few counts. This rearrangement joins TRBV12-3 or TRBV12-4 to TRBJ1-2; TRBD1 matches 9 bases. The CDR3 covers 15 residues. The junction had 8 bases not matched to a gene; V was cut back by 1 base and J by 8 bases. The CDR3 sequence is CASSLVVTGGEGYTF. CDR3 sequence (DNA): TGTGCCAGCAGTTTAGTAGTGACAGGGGGTGAGGGCTACACCTTC.

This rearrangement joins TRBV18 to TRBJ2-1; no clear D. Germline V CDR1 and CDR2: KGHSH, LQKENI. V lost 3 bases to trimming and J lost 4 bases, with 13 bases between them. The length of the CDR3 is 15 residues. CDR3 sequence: CASSPMSKDYNEQFF. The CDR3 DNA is TGTGCCAGCTCACCGATGTCTAAGGATTACAATGAGCAGTTCTTC.

The CDR3 bases are TGTGCCAGCATCCCTAGCGGGAGGGCCGCTGAGCAGTACTTC. The encoded protein is CASIPSGRAAEQYF. The chain employs TRBV7-9 and TRBJ2-7, with 12 bases lining up with TRBD2. With 7 bases clipped from V and 7 bases from J, the junction kept 8 bases outside the gene matches. The CDR3 spans 14 residues. CDR1 and CDR2 from the germline V gene are SEHNR and FQNEAQ (reference sequence).

The CDR3 protein is CSAKRVGTGSYNEQFF. CDR3 sequence (DNA): TGCAGTGCTAAAAGGGTGGGGACAGGGTCCTACAATGAGCAGTTCTTC. The gene calls are TRBV20-1 and TRBJ2-1; 9 bases are shared with TRBD1. The CDR3 runs to 16 residues. Germline CDR1 reads DFQATT; CDR2 reads SNEGSKA (reference sequence). V lost 4 bases and J lost 1; bases outside the gene matches: 8.